The rows below give T cell receptor beta chains drawn from one sample of a study of T-cell reconstitution after alpha-beta-depleted transplantation in children. TCRdb used MiXCR to reprocess the PCR reads, holding one entry per CDR3 protein. Of 100,000 or so distinct CDR3 sequences in the sample, about 6% were seen once. The sequencing here drew on PBMCs, mostly from graft donor cells, taken 60 days after TCRalphabeta/CD19-depleted stem cell transplant. These TCRs come from a female patient aged 2 to 10 who had a stem cell transplant for Fanconi anemia, so the T cells may come from the graft donor. Each CDR3 is given with its conserved first and last residue.

J | V | CDR3
TRBJ2-2 | TRBV21-1 | CASSKCCPQGTGELFF
TRBJ2-2 | TRBV21-1 | CASPFRDTIIPSLPGELFF
TRBJ2-1 | TRBV10-3 | CAISESASGGHNEQFF
TRBJ2-3 | TRBV4-2 | CASSQGAGGGTDTQYF
TRBJ2-1 | TRBV7-2 | CASSGGNQSPLFNEQFF
TRBJ1-3 | TRBV3-1 | CASSQVVPGPWGNTIYF
TRBJ2-5 | TRBV20-1 | CSAGRGRETQYF
TRBJ2-5 | TRBV20-1 | CSARTGTTFKETQYF
TRBJ2-1 | TRBV7-9 | CASSFRAGVGNEQFF
TRBJ2-5 | TRBV11-2 | CASSWDRVLETQYF